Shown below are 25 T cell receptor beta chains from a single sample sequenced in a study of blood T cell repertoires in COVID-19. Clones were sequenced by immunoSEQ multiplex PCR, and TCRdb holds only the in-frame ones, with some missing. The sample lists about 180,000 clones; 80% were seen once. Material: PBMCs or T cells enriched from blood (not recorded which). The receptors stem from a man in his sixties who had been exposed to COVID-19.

The CDR3: CAWSLGSANYGYTF. The CDR3 region has the DNA TGTGCCTGGAGTTTAGGGAGTGCCAACTATGGCTACACCTTC. This chain uses TRBV30 with TRBJ1-2; D remains ambiguous. Trimming took off 2 bases at V and 2 bases at J, with 12 bases between the two ends. Germline lookup yields CDR1 GTSNPN and CDR2 SVGIG (reference sequence). The CDR3 is 14 residues long.

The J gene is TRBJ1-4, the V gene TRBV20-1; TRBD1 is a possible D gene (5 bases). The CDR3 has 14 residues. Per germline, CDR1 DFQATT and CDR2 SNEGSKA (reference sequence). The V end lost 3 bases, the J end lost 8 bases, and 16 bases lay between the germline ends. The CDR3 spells CSASPGGVLEKLFF. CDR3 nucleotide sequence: TGCAGTGCTAGTCCGGGGGGGGTGCTAGAAAAACTGTTTTTT.

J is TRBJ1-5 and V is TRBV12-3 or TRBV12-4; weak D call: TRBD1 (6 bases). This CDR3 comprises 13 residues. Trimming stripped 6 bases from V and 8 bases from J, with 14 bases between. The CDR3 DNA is TGTGCCAGCAGCAGGGGCTTCGGGGAGCCCCAGCATTTT. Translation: CASSRGFGEPQHF.

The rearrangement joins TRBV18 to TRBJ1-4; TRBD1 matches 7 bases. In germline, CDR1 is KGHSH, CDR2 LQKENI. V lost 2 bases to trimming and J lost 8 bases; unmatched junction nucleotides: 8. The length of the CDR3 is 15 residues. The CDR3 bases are TGTGCCAGCTCACCATTTCACAGGGGCGGGGAAAAACTGTTTTTT. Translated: CASSPFHRGGEKLFF.

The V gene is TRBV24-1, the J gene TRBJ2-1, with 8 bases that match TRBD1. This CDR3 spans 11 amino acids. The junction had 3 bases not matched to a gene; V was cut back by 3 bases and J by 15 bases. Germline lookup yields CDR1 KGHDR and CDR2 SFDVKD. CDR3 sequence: CATSDMGQAFF. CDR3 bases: TGTGCCACCAGTGATATGGGACAGGCGTTCTTC.

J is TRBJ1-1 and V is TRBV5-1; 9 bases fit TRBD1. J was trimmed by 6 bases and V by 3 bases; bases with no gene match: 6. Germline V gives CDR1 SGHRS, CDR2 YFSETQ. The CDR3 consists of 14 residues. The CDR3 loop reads CASSWGTGLAEAFF. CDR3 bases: TGCGCCAGCAGCTGGGGGACAGGGTTAGCTGAAGCTTTCTTT.

CDR3 amino acids: CASSFTGGNEQFF. For the CDR3, the DNA is TGTGCCAGCAGCTTCACAGGGGGGAATGAGCAGTTCTTC. The V and J genes are TRBV5-4 and TRBJ2-1; 8 nucleotides align to TRBD1. The CDR3 is made up of 13 amino acids. Trimming took 2 bases from V and 7 from J; bases not matched to a gene: 2. Germline V gene data show CDR1 as SGHNT and CDR2 as YYREEE (reference sequence).

DNA for the CDR3: TGTGCCAGCAGCCCACTAGCGGGAGGAGAGACCCAGTACTTC. Its protein product is CASSPLAGGETQYF. The chain uses TRBV6-4 and TRBJ2-5; 12 bases match TRBD2. This CDR3 has 14 amino acids. The ends lost 6 bases at V and 4 bases at J; junction bases unmatched: 3. CDR1 MRHNA and CDR2 SNTAGT come from the germline V gene.

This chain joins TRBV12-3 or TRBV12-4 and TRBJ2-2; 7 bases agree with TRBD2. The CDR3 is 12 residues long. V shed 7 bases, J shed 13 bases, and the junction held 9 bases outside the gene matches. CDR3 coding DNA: TGTGCCAGCACCATGGGGGGGTACCGGCTGTTTTTT. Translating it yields CASTMGGYRLFF.

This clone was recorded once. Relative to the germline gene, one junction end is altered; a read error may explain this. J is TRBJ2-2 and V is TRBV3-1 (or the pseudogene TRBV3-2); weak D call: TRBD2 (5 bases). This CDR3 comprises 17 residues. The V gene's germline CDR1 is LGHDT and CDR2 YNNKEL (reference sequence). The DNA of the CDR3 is TGTGCCAGCAGCCAAGAACTGGGAGAGGGTAGATACCGGGGAGCTGTTTTT. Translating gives CASSQELGEGRYRGAVF.

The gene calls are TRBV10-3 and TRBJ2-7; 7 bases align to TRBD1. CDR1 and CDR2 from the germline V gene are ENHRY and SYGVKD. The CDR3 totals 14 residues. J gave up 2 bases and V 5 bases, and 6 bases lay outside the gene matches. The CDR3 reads CAISQRGGTYEQYF. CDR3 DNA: TGTGCCATCAGTCAGAGAGGGGGCACCTACGAGCAGTACTTC.

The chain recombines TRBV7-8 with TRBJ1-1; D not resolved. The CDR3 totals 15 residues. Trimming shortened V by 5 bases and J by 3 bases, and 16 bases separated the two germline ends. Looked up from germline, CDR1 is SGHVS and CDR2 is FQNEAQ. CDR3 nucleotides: TGTGCCAGCAGCCCCACCGGTGTCGGGTACACTGAAGCTTTCTTT. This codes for CASSPTGVGYTEAFF.

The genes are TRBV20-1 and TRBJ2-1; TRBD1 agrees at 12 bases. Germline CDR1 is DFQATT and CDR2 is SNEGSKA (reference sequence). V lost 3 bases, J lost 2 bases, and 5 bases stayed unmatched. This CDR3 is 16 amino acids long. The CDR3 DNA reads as TGCAGTGCTAGTAGAGGGACAGGGGGCGCCTACAATGAGCAGTTCTTC. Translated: CSASRGTGGAYNEQFF.

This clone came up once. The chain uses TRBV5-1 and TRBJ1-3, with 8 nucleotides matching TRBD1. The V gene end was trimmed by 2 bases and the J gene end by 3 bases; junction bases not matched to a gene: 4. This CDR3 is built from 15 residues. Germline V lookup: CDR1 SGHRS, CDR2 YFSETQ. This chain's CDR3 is CASSLTGGDGNTIYF. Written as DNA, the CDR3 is TGCGCCAGCAGCTTAACAGGGGGAGATGGAAACACCATATATTTT.

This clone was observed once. CDR3 region: CASSLLRHRGAAEQYF. CDR3 in DNA: TGTGCCAGCAGCCTCCTTAGGCACAGGGGAGCCGCCGAGCAGTACTTC. This rearrangement joins TRBV21-1 to TRBJ2-7; the table's D call TRBD1 went unverified against the DNA. TRBV21-1 is marked as a pseudogene. CDR3 size: 16 residues.

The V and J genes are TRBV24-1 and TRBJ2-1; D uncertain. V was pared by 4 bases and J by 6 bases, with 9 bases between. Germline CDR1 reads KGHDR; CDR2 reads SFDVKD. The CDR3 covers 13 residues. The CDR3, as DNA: TGTGCCACCAGTGACCGCGCATCCAATGAGCAGTTCTTC. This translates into CATSDRASNEQFF.

The CDR3 sequence: CASSLFLGQGGNSPLHF. In DNA form, the CDR3 reads TGTGCCAGCAGTTTATTTTTAGGGCAGGGAGGGAATTCACCCCTCCACTTT. The rearrangement uses TRBV27 and TRBJ1-6; the D gene is possibly TRBD1 (5 bases). Trimming removed 1 base from V and 7 bases from J, with 17 bases in between. The CDR3 length is 17 residues. Germline CDR1 and CDR2: MNHEY and SMNVEV (reference sequence).

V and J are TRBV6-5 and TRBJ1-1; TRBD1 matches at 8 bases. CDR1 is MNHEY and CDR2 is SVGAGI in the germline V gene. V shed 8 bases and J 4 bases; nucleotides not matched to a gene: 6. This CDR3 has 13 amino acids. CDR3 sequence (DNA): TGTGCCAGCCGGACAGGGCTCATCACTGAAGCTTTCTTT. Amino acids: CASRTGLITEAFF.

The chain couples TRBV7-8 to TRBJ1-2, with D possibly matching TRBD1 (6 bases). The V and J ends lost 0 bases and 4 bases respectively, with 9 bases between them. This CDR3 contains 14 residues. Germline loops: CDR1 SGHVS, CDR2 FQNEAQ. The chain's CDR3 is CASSLAGQAYGYTF. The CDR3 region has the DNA TGTGCCAGCAGCTTAGCGGGACAAGCCTATGGCTACACCTTC.

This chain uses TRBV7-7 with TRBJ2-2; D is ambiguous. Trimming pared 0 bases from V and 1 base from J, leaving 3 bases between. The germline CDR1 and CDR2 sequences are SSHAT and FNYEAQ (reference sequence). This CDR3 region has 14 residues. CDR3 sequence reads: CASSLAQNTGELFF. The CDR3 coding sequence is TGTGCCAGCAGCTTAGCCCAGAACACCGGGGAGCTGTTTTTT.

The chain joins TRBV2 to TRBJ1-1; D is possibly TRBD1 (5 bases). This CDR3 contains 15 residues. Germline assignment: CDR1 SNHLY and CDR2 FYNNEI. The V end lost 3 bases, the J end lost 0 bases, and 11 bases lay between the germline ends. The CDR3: CASSEGGLMNTEAFF. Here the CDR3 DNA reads TGTGCCAGCAGTGAGGGGGGGTTAATGAACACTGAAGCTTTCTTT.

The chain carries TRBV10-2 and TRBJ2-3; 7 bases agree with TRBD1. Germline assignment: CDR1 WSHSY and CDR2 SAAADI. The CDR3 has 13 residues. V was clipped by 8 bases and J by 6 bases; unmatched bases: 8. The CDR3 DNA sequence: TGCGCCAGCGCGGACAGGTCCTCTGATACGCAGTATTTT. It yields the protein CASADRSSDTQYF.

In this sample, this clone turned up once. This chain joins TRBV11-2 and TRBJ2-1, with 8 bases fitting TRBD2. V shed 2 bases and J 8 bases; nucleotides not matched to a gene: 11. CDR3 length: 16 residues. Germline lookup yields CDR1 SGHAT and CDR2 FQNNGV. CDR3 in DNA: TGTGCCAGCAGCTTAATCGCTAGCGGGTGGGCGGATGAGCAGTTCTTC. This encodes CASSLIASGWADEQFF.

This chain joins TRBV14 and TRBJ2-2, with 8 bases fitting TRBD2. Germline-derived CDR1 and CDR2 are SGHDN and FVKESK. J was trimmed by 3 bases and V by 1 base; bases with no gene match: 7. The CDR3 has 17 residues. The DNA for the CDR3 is TGTGCCAGCAGCCAAGTTGCGGGAGGCGCCTACACCGGGGAGCTGTTTTTT. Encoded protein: CASSQVAGGAYTGELFF.

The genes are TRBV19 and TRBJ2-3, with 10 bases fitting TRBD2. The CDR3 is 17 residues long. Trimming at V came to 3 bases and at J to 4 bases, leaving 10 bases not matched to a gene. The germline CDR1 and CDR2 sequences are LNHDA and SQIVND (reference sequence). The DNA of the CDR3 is TGTGCCAGTAGTATCGGGGCTAGCGGGAGTCGGGCAGATACGCAGTATTTT. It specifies CASSIGASGSRADTQYF.